This T cell receptor beta chain was captured by sequencing in a study of T cell responses to AZD1222 COVID-19 vaccine. Libraries were prepared by immunoSEQ multiplex PCR; TCRdb keeps only in-frame clonotypes and omits some of them. The profile shows some 42,000 clones, around four fifths of them singletons. Trimming took off 1 base at V and 13 bases at J, with 11 bases between the two ends. The CDR3 sequence is 13 residues long. Germline V gives CDR1 SGHTA, CDR2 FQGNSA. This clonotype originated in an adult who received the AZD1222 COVID-19 vaccine. This sequence joins TRBV7-2 and TRBJ1-6; D gene ambiguous. Here the sequenced sample was peripheral blood, taken 28 days after the second AZD1222 dose. The CDR3 spells CASSLDLGLPLHF. The CDR3 nucleotides read TGTGCCAGCAGCTTAGATCTGGGCTTGCCCCTCCACTTT.